This TCR beta chain was identified during a study of blood T cell repertoires in COVID-19. Study-level background: Spain, Italy and the United States supplied samples that represented acute and convalescent COVID-19. The analysed material was cDNA or gDNA that came from T cells, B-cell-depleted T cells, or PBMCs.

Authors' processing steps: Nucleated cell number was recorded as an estimate derived from reference gene primer amplification. Sequencing used immunoSEQ multiplex PCR; TCRdb keeps in-frame clones, though not all of them. Clonal size and the V and J genes are those of that table, whereas D and trimming came from the DNA. Among roughly 230,000 clones, 80% to 90% were seen once, and the ten largest hold under 12%. The junction had 10 bases not matched to a gene; V was cut back by 5 bases and J by 7 bases. The CDR3 runs 15 residues. CDR1 and CDR2 from the germline V gene are MNHEY and SMNVEV (reference sequence). A Seattle source enrolled patients during active infection and followed them longitudinally.

This TCR was sampled from a woman of 80 years or more with COVID-19, enrolled during active disease. Source material: peripheral blood. The gene calls are TRBV27 and TRBJ1-4; 7 nucleotides align to TRBD1. The DNA for the CDR3 is TGTGCCAGCAGTCCCCTACAGGGGTGGCGTGAAAAACTGTTTTTT. Translation gives CASSPLQGWREKLFF.